The source of this T cell receptor (beta chain) is a study of T cell changes during pregnancy in multiple sclerosis. Repertoires were generated with immunoSEQ multiplex PCR, while TCRdb's copy carries only in-frame clones and drops some. The table records approximately 50,000 clones, approximately 90% of them present only once. V shed 4 bases and J 0 bases; nucleotides not matched to a gene: 5. The CDR3 is 15 residues long. Germline values: CDR1 SGHAT, CDR2 FQNNGV. The clonotype was recovered from a female donor with multiple sclerosis, enrolled in a pregnancy study. The chain links TRBV11-2 to TRBJ1-1; 7 bases line up with TRBD1. The sequences come from CD8+ T cells from peripheral blood mononuclear cells, collected after pregnancy. DNA of the CDR3: TGTGCCAGCAGCTCCATGACAGGGTTGAACACTGAAGCTTTCTTT. This translates into CASSSMTGLNTEAFF.